The 17 T cell receptor beta chains in this list originate from one sample, sequenced in a study of blood T cell repertoires in COVID-19. Using immunoSEQ multiplex PCR, the repertoire was profiled, and TCRdb retains in-frame clones only, with some absent. Of some 490,000 clones in the sample, 88% were seen once. The sample was PBMCs or T cells enriched from blood (not recorded which). The source of these receptors is a woman in her fifties or sixties who had recovered from COVID-19.

The V gene is TRBV7-2, the J gene TRBJ2-3; 7 nucleotides line up with TRBD1. There are 13 residues in the CDR3. V dropped 8 bases and J dropped 8; count of bases not matched to a gene: 10. Germline CDR1 SGHTA, CDR2 FQGNSA. The CDR3 DNA reads as TGTGCCAGCTCCTCAGGGGGTCGAGGTACGCAGTATTTT. Translating it yields CASSSGGRGTQYF.

The rearrangement joins TRBV7-2 to TRBJ2-1; 7 nucleotides line up with TRBD2. This CDR3 contains 16 residues. Germline V gives CDR1 SGHTA, CDR2 FQGNSA. V shed 1 base and J 1 base; nucleotides not matched to a gene: 4. The CDR3 loop reads CASSLVGGGSYNEQFF. The CDR3 DNA is TGTGCCAGCAGCTTAGTGGGGGGGGGATCCTACAATGAGCAGTTCTTC. The full variable domain, completed using reference TRBV7-2 and TRBJ2-1, is GAGVSQSPSNKVTEKGKDVELRCDPISGHTALYWYRQSLGQGLEFLIYFQGNSAPDKSGLPSDRFSAERTGGSVSTLTIQRTQQEDSAVYLCASSLVGGGSYNEQFFGPGTRLTVL.

In this sample, this clone turned up once. V is TRBV5-1 and J is TRBJ1-6; 10 bases are shared with TRBD1. Germline V lookup: CDR1 SGHRS, CDR2 YFSETQ. The CDR3 has 16 residues. After removal of 4 bases from V and 5 bases from J, the junction contained 6 bases not matched to a gene. This CDR3 reads CASSIGTGADNSPLHF. CDR3 coding DNA: TGCGCCAGCAGCATCGGGACAGGGGCCGATAATTCACCCCTCCACTTT.

This chain joins TRBV2 and TRBJ1-6, with D perhaps matching TRBD1 (5 bases). Germline V CDR1 and CDR2: SNHLY, FYNNEI. The CDR3 is 15 residues long. The germline V and J ends were trimmed by 6 bases and 7 bases, with 16 bases remaining between them. This chain's CDR3 is CASSPEGVYNSPLHF. DNA of the CDR3: TGTGCCAGCAGCCCAGAAGGGGTCTACAATTCACCCCTCCACTTT.

The chain carries TRBV27 and TRBJ1-2; D may be TRBD1 (6 bases). CDR3 size: 16 residues. Germline CDR1 reads MNHEY; CDR2 reads SMNVEV (reference sequence). V lost 5 bases, J lost 8 bases, and 24 bases lay in between. CDR3 region: CASSITGYPTVSGYTF. In DNA form, the CDR3 reads TGTGCCAGCAGTATAACAGGGTACCCCACTGTGAGCGGCTACACCTTC.

The chain links TRBV5-1 to TRBJ2-1; 8 bases are a match to TRBD2. This CDR3 is built from 15 residues. V lost 5 bases to trimming and J lost 0 bases; unmatched junction nucleotides: 4. Germline V gene sequence: CDR1 SGHRS, CDR2 YFSETQ. The CDR3 reads CASRPGTSSYNEQFF. The CDR3 coding sequence is TGCGCCAGCAGGCCTGGGACTAGCTCCTACAATGAGCAGTTCTTC.

The chain recombines TRBV7-2 with TRBJ1-3, with 11 bases that match TRBD1. V was pared by 5 bases and J by 5 bases, with 8 bases of the junction left unmatched. CDR1 is SGHTA, CDR2 FQGNSA, per germline. The CDR3 extends over 16 amino acids. As DNA, the CDR3 is TGTGCCAGCAGCACCAGGAGGACAGGGGGCCGAAACACCATATATTTT. This gives the protein CASSTRRTGGRNTIYF. The whole variable domain, filled in from reference TRBV7-2 and TRBJ1-3, reads GAGVSQSPSNKVTEKGKDVELRCDPISGHTALYWYRQSLGQGLEFLIYFQGNSAPDKSGLPSDRFSAERTGGSVSTLTIQRTQQEDSAVYLCASSTRRTGGRNTIYFGEGSWLTVV.

This rearrangement joins TRBV24-1 to TRBJ2-1; tentative D call: TRBD1 (5 bases). Germline V lookup: CDR1 KGHDR, CDR2 SFDVKD. Trimming removed 9 bases from V and 4 bases from J, with 12 bases in between. CDR3 length: 13 residues. The CDR3 sequence: CATSVGPYNEQFF. DNA of the CDR3: TGTGCCACCTCCGTGGGGCCATACAATGAGCAGTTCTTC.

The V gene is TRBV6-2 or TRBV6-3, the J gene TRBJ2-7; D remains unclear. Germline values: CDR1 MNHEY, CDR2 SVGEGT. There are 13 residues in the CDR3. Trimming took 0 bases from V and 6 from J, leaving 9 bases between them. CDR3 in DNA: TGTGCCAGCAGTTACTCGGCAAGAACCGAGCAGTACGTC. Translated: CASSYSARTEQYV.

The J gene is TRBJ1-2, the V gene TRBV27, with TRBD1 matching over 12 bases. Germline V gene lookup returns CDR1 MNHEY and CDR2 SMNVEV (reference sequence). The CDR3 is made up of 14 amino acids. Trimming cost V 8 bases and J 8 bases; bases outside gene matches: 9. CDR3 DNA sequence: TGTGCCAGCCGGGTGGGACAGGGGGCACGGGGCTACACCTTC. It translates to CASRVGQGARGYTF.

This chain connects TRBV27 to TRBJ2-5, with 7 bases aligning to TRBD1. CDR1 is MNHEY and CDR2 is SMNVEV in the germline V gene (reference sequence). V was pared by 2 bases and J by 7 bases, with 4 bases of the junction left unmatched. The CDR3 covers 13 residues. The CDR3 DNA sequence: TGTGCCAGCAGTTTAGGGCAGGGGGTGACCCAGTACTTC. Amino acid sequence: CASSLGQGVTQYF.

The genes are TRBV2 and TRBJ1-5; 10 bases line up with TRBD1. The CDR3 has 16 residues. The germline gives CDR1 SNHLY, CDR2 FYNNEI. Germline trimming cut 6 bases from V and 2 bases from J; bases unmatched to any gene: 7. The CDR3 DNA reads TGTGCCAGCAGCGTGAGACAGGGGGCGGGCAATCAGCCCCAGCATTTT. It encodes CASSVRQGAGNQPQHF.

The chain uses TRBV30 and TRBJ1-1, with 7 bases lining up with TRBD1. Germline loops: CDR1 GTSNPN, CDR2 SVGIG (reference sequence). The CDR3 has 13 residues. Trimming took 3 bases from V and 5 from J; bases not matched to a gene: 6. The CDR3 nucleotides are TGTGCCTGGAGGGGACAGCCGGTTACTGAAGCTTTCTTT. Protein: CAWRGQPVTEAFF. The entire variable domain, with the rest obtained from reference TRBV30 and TRBJ1-1, is as follows: SQTIHQWPATLVQPVGSPLSLECTVEGTSNPNLYWYRQAAGRGLQLLFYSVGIGQISSEVPQNLSASRPQDRQFILSSKKLLLSDSGFYLCAWRGQPVTEAFFGQGTRLTVV.

The chain combines TRBV12-3 or TRBV12-4 with TRBJ1-1; D is ambiguous. V was clipped by 6 bases and J by 5 bases, with 10 bases between them. The CDR3 contains 12 residues. The CDR3 nucleotides read TGTGCCAGCAGACAGACACGGACTGAAGCTTTCTTT. It yields the protein CASRQTRTEAFF.

In nucleotides, the CDR3 is TGCGCCAGCAGCTTGTCGGGACAGGACTACAATGAGCAGTTCTTC. Translation gives CASSLSGQDYNEQFF. The rearrangement joins TRBV5-1 to TRBJ2-1, with 8 bases aligning to TRBD1. The V gene end was trimmed by 1 base and the J gene end by 3 bases; junction bases not matched to a gene: 3. This CDR3 is built from 15 residues. Germline values: CDR1 SGHRS, CDR2 YFSETQ. Using reference TRBV5-1 and TRBJ2-1 for the parts outside the CDR3, the full variable domain is KAGVTQTPRYLIKTRGQQVTLSCSPISGHRSVSWYQQTPGQGLQFLFEYFSETQRNKGNFPGRFSGRQFSNSRSEMNVSTLELGDSALYLCASSLSGQDYNEQFFGPGTRLTVL.

This chain links TRBV4-1 with TRBJ2-1; 12 bases fit TRBD2. CDR1 and CDR2 (germline): MGHRA, YSYEKL. The CDR3 spans 20 residues. V gave up 0 bases and J gave up 4 bases; unmatched junction bases: 13. The CDR3 DNA sequence: TGCGCCAGCAGCCAAGATGGGCTAGCGGGGGGGCCGTTCATTTACAATGAGCAGTTCTTC. It is translated as CASSQDGLAGGPFIYNEQFF.

The J gene is TRBJ2-3, the V gene TRBV11-2; 8 nucleotides match TRBD2. V shed 7 bases and J 2 bases; nucleotides not matched to a gene: 5. The germline V gene encodes CDR1 SGHAT and CDR2 FQNNGV. The length of the CDR3 is 14 residues. This CDR3 is CASNERGLTDTQYF. The CDR3, as DNA: TGTGCCAGCAATGAGCGGGGGCTCACAGATACGCAGTATTTT.